A single T cell receptor (beta chain) is shown here with its context. What antigen it recognizes has not been identified. No base quality values were provided; no much bigger clone lies one nucleotide off. The data stem from a study of radiation and T cells in renal cell carcinoma (dated by TCRdb to the early 2020s). At the level of the whole study: In total, 53 samples underwent TCR beta sequencing: approximately 25 tumors plus 27 peripheral blood samples. The final blood draw was performed at 4 weeks after radiation, at the same time as nephrectomy. Across all 50 or so samples, over 4,000,000 unique CDR3 nucleotide sequences encoding around 2,500,000 unique CDR3 amino acid sequences were identified. Beyond this particular receptor, the publication reports: Dynamics of the blood repertoire were not tracked past 4 weeks after treatment. The single-armed trial design could not address effects of radiation dose or scheduling on the TCR repertoire. In blood, the top tumor clonotypes increased from baseline to 2 weeks after radiation and then shrank by 4 weeks, which suggests a temporary expansion of tumor-resident clones. Because pretreatment tumor biopsies were not available, the baseline intratumoral presence of clonotypes could not be determined.

Taken from cysteine to phenylalanine, the CDR3 has 14 residues. Only CDR3 DNA remains: 42 bases, in frame from the first base. The germline V gene encodes CDR1 SGHVS and CDR2 FNYEAQ. At the junction V is shortened by 6 bases and J by 5 bases, with 16 bases in between. Following the manufacturer's recommendations, the immunoSEQ kit was used to generate TCR beta libraries from genomic DNA. To prepare the libraries, a first multiplex PCR with proprietary primers was run, followed by a second PCR that added unique barcodes, and a bead cleanup was done after each round. A positive control reaction and a negative control reaction, both provided in the kit, were run with every batch of samples. The final libraries underwent checking on an Agilent 4200 TapeStation D1000 ScreenTape, volumetric pooling, and quantification by qPCR. Sequencing was performed on an Illumina NextSeq500 with a MidOutput 150-cycle cartridge, and 156 Read1 and 15 Index1 cycles were run with kit custom primers. The pooled library was loaded at 0.9 to 1 pM with an approximately 22% PhiX control spike-in. From the authors' description of their analysis: Vendor-processed data were analyzed in R, and a clonotype was defined as all T cells sharing the same CDR3 nucleotide sequence. In the clone abundance analyses, frequencies in each sample were normalized to that sample's 10,000 most abundant clones. Public T cell clones, which averaged fewer than five per sample, were excluded before analysis. An abundance difference of at least 32-fold between compartments was the criterion for calling clonotypes tumor-enriched or baseline blood-enriched. A beta-binomial differential abundance model was applied to find clonotypes that expanded or contracted between blood time points. The Baroni-Urbani and Buser coefficient was used to measure tumor-blood repertoire similarity, and groups were compared with two-tailed Wilcoxon tests in R. Entries here come from immuneACCESS through TCRdb and include only in-frame sequences with V and J called. Some clones fail to appear in such tables; in the studies checked, an unresolved V gene covers under half of the shortfall, and the cause of the remainder is unknown. That table supplies the V and J calls and clone size; D and trimming were determined from the DNA. This sample is represented by 60,000 to 95,000 clones; approximately 87% of them were singletons. Of the sample, roughly 2.2% falls within the top ten clones.

This specimen's time point label, per the study, means: blood 4 weeks post-SBRT, at nephrectomy. According to the study, the label for this sample's treatment or condition signals: 15 Gy SBRT to primary tumor, nephrectomy 4 weeks later. The samples were drawn from a clinical trial, where primary renal cell carcinomas were treated with 15 Gy of stereotactic body radiation therapy and then removed by nephrectomy 4 weeks afterward. Serial peripheral blood from radiation-treated patients was sampled at baseline, 2 weeks and 4 weeks after SBRT to track tumor-enriched clonotypes. Every patient had renal cell carcinoma of clear cell pathology. The QIAamp DNA Blood Mini Kit (Qiagen) was used to prepare genomic DNA for TCR sequencing. Samples were included in the analyses only if all quality control checks were passed.

The sequence was collected from a woman aged 55-75 years with renal cell carcinoma. This specimen was blood, taken from a patient whose treatment included radiotherapy and nephrectomy. Recombination joined TRBV7-6 with TRBJ1-1, with the D gene not confidently named. The CDR3 region has the sequence CASSLELDGTEAFF. The nucleotide sequence reads TGTGCCAGCAGTCTAGAACTGGACGGAACTGAAGCTTTCTTT.